Shown below are 31 T cell receptor beta chains from a single sample sequenced in a study of blood T cell repertoires in COVID-19. Produced via immunoSEQ multiplex PCR; TCRdb's table is partial and in-frame only. The sample has about 140,000 clones; about 82% are singletons. Sequenced: peripheral blood. These receptors originate from a middle-aged man with acute or convalescent COVID-19.

The chain recombines TRBV6-5 with TRBJ2-1; TRBD2 agrees at 10 bases. The CDR3 is made up of 14 amino acids. J was trimmed by 8 bases and V by 5 bases; bases with no gene match: 6. Germline V lookup: CDR1 MNHEY, CDR2 SVGAGI. CDR3 sequence: CASSLERGGHEQFF. CDR3 DNA sequence: TGTGCCAGCAGTCTTGAGCGGGGGGGCCATGAGCAGTTCTTC.

The V and J genes are TRBV19 and TRBJ1-3; the D gene is possibly TRBD1 (5 bases). CDR1 and CDR2 (germline): LNHDA, SQIVND (reference sequence). Deletions cut 8 bases from V and 0 bases from J, with 17 bases between. CDR3 length: 16 amino acids. The CDR3 spells CASRRGGRASGNTIYF. The CDR3 DNA reads TGTGCCAGTCGCCGCGGGGGAAGGGCCTCTGGAAACACCATATATTTT.

This clone was found once. CDR3: CASSPGTGSSYNSPLHF. The CDR3 DNA reads as TGTGCCAGCAGCCCGGGGACAGGGAGCTCCTATAATTCACCCCTCCACTTT. The rearrangement uses TRBV11-2 and TRBJ1-6, with TRBD1 matching 9 bases. Losses at the gene ends were 5 bases for V and 0 bases for J; bases not matched to a gene: 5. The CDR3 is 17 amino acids. Germline values: CDR1 SGHAT, CDR2 FQNNGV.

V and J are TRBV3-1 (or the pseudogene TRBV3-2) and TRBJ1-2, with a tentative D call TRBD1 (6 bases). The V gene's germline CDR1 is LGHDT and CDR2 YNNKEL (reference sequence). The CDR3 loop spans 14 amino acids. Trimming pared 3 bases from V and 7 bases from J, leaving 15 bases between. DNA for the CDR3: TGTGCCAGCAGCCAGGATGGCAACAGGGTTGGCTACACCTTC. Its protein product is CASSQDGNRVGYTF.

This sequence joins TRBV11-2 and TRBJ2-2; TRBD2 agrees at 10 bases. V was pared by 5 bases and J by 4 bases, with 7 bases of the junction left unmatched. From germline, CDR1 is SGHAT and CDR2 FQNNGV. The CDR3 has 16 amino acids. CDR3 in amino acids: CASSGAAGGRTGELFF. The CDR3 DNA follows: TGTGCCAGCAGCGGAGCAGCGGGAGGGCGCACCGGGGAGCTGTTTTTT. Full variable domain (outside the CDR3, taken from reference TRBV11-2 and TRBJ2-2): EAGVAQSPRYKIIEKRQSVAFWCNPISGHATLYWYQQILGQGPKLLIQFQNNGVVDDSQLPKDRFSAERLKGVDSTLKIQPAKLEDSAVYLCASSGAAGGRTGELFFGEGSRLTVL.

This clone was counted between two and nine times. The chain is built from TRBV5-1 and TRBJ2-1; TRBD2 matches at 8 bases. The V gene end was trimmed by 4 bases and the J gene end by 0 bases; junction bases not matched to a gene: 3. The CDR3 extends over 15 amino acids. Looked up from germline, CDR1 is SGHRS and CDR2 is YFSETQ. CDR3 residues: CASSRSGGSYNEQFF. The CDR3 coding sequence is TGCGCCAGCAGCCGCAGCGGGGGCTCCTACAATGAGCAGTTCTTC.

J is TRBJ2-7 and V is TRBV9; 9 bases are a match to TRBD2. The CDR3 spans 16 residues. Germline trimming cut 6 bases from V and 3 bases from J; bases unmatched to any gene: 13. Germline V CDR1 and CDR2: SGDLS, YYNGEE. CDR3 nucleotide sequence: TGTGCCAGCACTCCTTCCGGTAGCGGGGGTGTCTACGAGCAGTACTTC. Translated, it gives CASTPSGSGGVYEQYF.

The CDR3 DNA reads as TGTGCCAGTAAGAGACGGAGGATTCAAGAGACCCAGTACTTC. Translated, it gives CASKRRRIQETQYF. The chain carries TRBV27 and TRBJ2-5, with D tentatively TRBD2 (5 bases). V was trimmed by 9 bases and J by 2 bases, leaving 16 bases between them. From germline, CDR1 is MNHEY and CDR2 SMNVEV (reference sequence). The CDR3 runs 14 residues.

V is TRBV27 and J is TRBJ1-5; a possible D gene is TRBD1 (5 bases). Germline V lookup: CDR1 MNHEY, CDR2 SMNVEV (reference sequence). This CDR3 is 16 amino acids long. V shed 7 bases and J shed 0 bases, with 16 bases lying between them. CDR3 nucleotide sequence: TGTGCCAGCACAGACAGCGACCCTTATAGCAATCAGCCCCAGCATTTT. Its translation is CASTDSDPYSNQPQHF.

V is TRBV6-5 and J is TRBJ1-1; 9 nucleotides line up with TRBD1. Germline values: CDR1 MNHEY, CDR2 SVGAGI. The CDR3 length is 16 residues. Germline trimming cut 2 bases from V and 3 bases from J; bases unmatched to any gene: 7. The chain's CDR3 is CASSYLQGQGDTEAFF. CDR3 nucleotides: TGTGCCAGCAGTTACCTACAGGGACAGGGAGACACTGAAGCTTTCTTT.

This chain uses TRBV4-2 with TRBJ1-3; D is unclear. V was trimmed by 0 bases and J by 4 bases, leaving 10 bases between them. CDR1 and CDR2 from the germline V gene are LGHNA and YNFKEQ. This CDR3 spans 15 amino acids. The DNA of the CDR3 is TGTGCCAGCAGCCAAGAGGGTGGAGCGGGAAACACCATATATTTT. Translated: CASSQEGGAGNTIYF.

The chain uses TRBV5-1 and TRBJ1-2; unclear D gene. CDR1 is SGHRS, CDR2 YFSETQ, per germline. V lost 0 bases to trimming and J lost 7 bases, with 10 bases between them. This CDR3 is built from 13 residues. The chain's CDR3 is CASSLAEGAGYTF. CDR3 DNA: TGCGCCAGCAGCTTGGCCGAGGGTGCTGGCTACACCTTC.

The V gene is TRBV3-1 (or the pseudogene TRBV3-2), the J gene TRBJ1-5; D unresolved. This CDR3 is 13 amino acids long. Trimming took 1 base from V and 4 from J, leaving 5 bases between them. CDR1 is LGHDT and CDR2 is YNNKEL in the germline V gene (reference sequence). DNA for the CDR3: TGTGCCAGCAGCCAAGGGAGTAATCAGCCCCAGCATTTT. Its protein is CASSQGSNQPQHF.

The chain joins TRBV11-3 to TRBJ2-7; no clear D gene. This CDR3 contains 14 residues. V lost 5 bases and J lost 2, with 13 bases in between. Germline CDR1 SGHNT, CDR2 YENEEA. CDR3: CASSGYRLAYEQYF. In DNA, the CDR3 is TGTGCCAGCAGCGGGTACAGATTAGCCTACGAGCAGTACTTC.

V is TRBV5-1 and J is TRBJ1-1, with unresolved D. Germline CDR1 reads SGHRS; CDR2 reads YFSETQ. V was shortened by 3 bases and J by 1 base, with 10 bases between the two germline ends. The CDR3 consists of 14 residues. CDR3 sequence (DNA): TGCGCCAGCAGCTGGACGGGAGGGAACACTGAAGCTTTCTTT. Amino acid sequence: CASSWTGGNTEAFF.

V usage is TRBV6-1 and J usage is TRBJ2-1, with 11 bases fitting TRBD1. V shed 1 base and J 7 bases; nucleotides not matched to a gene: 3. Germline V lookup: CDR1 MNHNS, CDR2 SASEGT. The CDR3 sequence is 15 residues long. Written as DNA, the CDR3 is TGTGCCAGCAGTGAAGGGACAGGGGGCTGGAATGAGCAGTTCTTC. Protein: CASSEGTGGWNEQFF.

This clone was counted a few times. The chain employs TRBV6-5 and TRBJ2-7; tentative D call: TRBD2 (7 bases). Between the trimmed V and J ends, which lost 4 bases and 2 bases, there was a span of 15 bases. The germline CDR1 and CDR2 sequences are MNHEY and SVGAGI. This CDR3 is 15 amino acids long. The CDR3 sequence: CASSSPGGPAYEQYF. CDR3 nucleotide sequence: TGTGCCAGCAGTTCTCCGGGGGGCCCTGCCTACGAGCAGTACTTC.

The chain links TRBV2 to TRBJ2-1; D is uncertain. The germline gives CDR1 SNHLY, CDR2 FYNNEI. The CDR3 runs to 14 residues. V lost 7 bases, J lost 1 base, and 11 bases lay in between. The CDR3 is CASKRLSSYNEQFF. CDR3 DNA sequence: TGTGCCAGCAAGCGACTCTCGTCCTACAATGAGCAGTTCTTC.

This clone has only a few counts. The J gene is TRBJ1-1, the V gene TRBV4-2, with 9 nucleotides matching TRBD1. The V and J ends lost 0 bases and 3 bases, in that order; junction bases with no gene match: 2. In germline, CDR1 is LGHNA, CDR2 YNFKEQ. The length of the CDR3 is 15 residues. As DNA, the CDR3 is TGTGCCAGCAGCCAAGAGTGGGACAGGGACACTGAAGCTTTCTTT. Translated, it gives CASSQEWDRDTEAFF.

In this sample, this clone turned up once. The chain links TRBV28 to TRBJ2-1; the D is unclear. The CDR3 is 11 amino acids. Deletions cut 6 bases from V and 7 bases from J, with 7 bases between. Germline V gene data show CDR1 as MDHEN and CDR2 as SYDVKM. The CDR3 spells CASSPRNEQFF. The CDR3 bases are TGTGCCAGCAGCCCTAGGAATGAGCAGTTCTTC.

This rearrangement joins TRBV2 to TRBJ1-3, with TRBD1 matching over 9 bases. This CDR3 is built from 16 residues. The V gene's germline CDR1 is SNHLY and CDR2 FYNNEI. Unmatched junction bases numbered 10, after V lost 6 bases and J lost 4 bases. The CDR3 loop is CASSLYRGLSGNTIYF. In nucleotides, the CDR3 is TGTGCCAGCAGCCTTTACAGGGGGCTATCCGGAAACACCATATATTTT.

The chain couples TRBV6-5 to TRBJ2-1, with D perhaps TRBD2 (5 bases). Looked up from germline, CDR1 is MNHEY and CDR2 is SVGAGI. The CDR3 is 15 residues long. V lost 6 bases and J lost 7, with 19 bases in between. For the CDR3, the DNA is TGTGCCAGCAGCCAACGCAAGGAGGTATGGAATGAGCAGTTCTTC. It encodes CASSQRKEVWNEQFF.

This chain uses TRBV6-5 with TRBJ2-7; tentatively, D is TRBD1 (5 bases). The CDR3 runs 14 residues. Germline assignment: CDR1 MNHEY and CDR2 SVGAGI. V was clipped by 6 bases and J by 4 bases, with 16 bases between them. The DNA for the CDR3 is TGTGCCAGCAGCTTGGAAGGGAAGGGGTACGAGCAGTACTTC. It encodes CASSLEGKGYEQYF.

V gene TRBV6-4 combines with J gene TRBJ1-5, with D unresolved. V lost 11 bases and J lost 0, with 14 bases in between. The CDR3 loop spans 14 amino acids. CDR1 MRHNA and CDR2 SNTAGT come from the germline V gene. The CDR3 DNA reads as TGTGCCGCTATGAGGGTCTGTAGCAATCAGCCCCAGCATTTT. It translates to CAAMRVCSNQPQHF.

The V call is TRBV30, the J call TRBJ2-5, with D unresolved. Germline V gene sequence: CDR1 GTSNPN, CDR2 SVGIG (reference sequence). Between the trimmed V and J ends, which lost 2 bases and 2 bases, there was a span of 6 bases. The CDR3 sequence is 12 residues long. The CDR3 bases are TGTGCCTGGAGTATTCAGCAAGAGACCCAGTACTTC. Translating gives CAWSIQQETQYF.

V and J are TRBV18 and TRBJ2-7, with TRBD1 matching over 8 bases. The CDR3 runs 14 residues. Germline lookup yields CDR1 KGHSH and CDR2 LQKENI. Losses at the gene ends were 5 bases for V and 4 bases for J; bases not matched to a gene: 7. The CDR3 loop is CASSSEQGAYEQYF. CDR3 DNA sequence: TGTGCCAGCTCATCAGAGCAGGGGGCTTACGAGCAGTACTTC.

The chain has TRBV28 and TRBJ1-2; weak D call: TRBD1 (5 bases). The length of the CDR3 is 15 residues. Germline V gene data show CDR1 as MDHEN and CDR2 as SYDVKM. V lost 1 base to trimming and J lost 8 bases, with 17 bases between them. DNA for the CDR3: TGTGCCAGCAGTTTATTCGAGGGAGGATGGGGCGGCTACACCTTC. This sequence encodes CASSLFEGGWGGYTF.

J is TRBJ1-2 and V is TRBV19; 8 bases match TRBD1. CDR3 length: 15 amino acids. The J segment lost 4 bases and the V segment lost 6 bases, leaving 10 bases of the junction unmatched. Germline CDR1 and CDR2: LNHDA and SQIVND (reference sequence). The CDR3 here is CASSPRQGNFYGYTF. DNA for the CDR3: TGTGCCAGTAGCCCTAGACAGGGGAACTTCTATGGCTACACCTTC.

This clone was seen once. Other DNA variants within this sample encode the same CDR3. This sequence joins TRBV20-1 and TRBJ2-7; D is perhaps TRBD1 (5 bases). This CDR3 comprises 11 residues. V was cut by 6 bases and J by 4 bases, with 10 bases left in between. Per the germline V gene, CDR1 is DFQATT and CDR2 is SNEGSKA (reference sequence). Here the CDR3 reads CSALTAYEQYF. The CDR3 coding sequence is TGCAGTGCCCTGACAGCTTACGAGCAGTACTTC.

The V call is TRBV12-5, the J call TRBJ1-6; 8 bases are shared with TRBD1. After removal of 6 bases from V and 0 bases from J, the junction contained 7 bases not matched to a gene. The CDR3 runs 17 residues. Germline V gene sequence: CDR1 LGHNT, CDR2 FRNRAP. Here the CDR3 DNA reads TGTGCTAGTGGACAGTGGACAGGGAGCTCCTATAATTCACCCCTCCACTTT. Translation: CASGQWTGSSYNSPLHF.

The V and J genes are TRBV4-1 and TRBJ1-5; no reliable D call. Germline CDR1 and CDR2: MGHRA and YSYEKL. V dropped 1 base and J dropped 2 bases, with 6 bases sitting between them. This CDR3 has 14 amino acids. The CDR3: CASSQATGNQPQHF. The CDR3 coding sequence is TGCGCCAGCAGCCAAGCCACAGGCAATCAGCCCCAGCATTTT.